This TCR beta chain was profiled in a study of graft-versus-host responses after intestinal transplantation. The CDR3 spans 16 residues. The V gene's germline CDR1 is WNHNN and CDR2 SYGVQD (reference sequence). The trim removed 0 bases at V and 3 bases at J, leaving 4 bases unmatched. Sequenced by immunoSEQ multiplex PCR; TCRdb stores in-frame clones only, minus some. Of roughly 15,000 clones in the sample, about 33% were seen once. Approximately 200,000 CFSE-labeled responder cells were plated with approximately 200,000 irradiated, violet-dye-labeled stimulator cells. The source material was alloreactive CD4+ T cells from a mixed lymphocyte reaction culture, sampled before intestinal transplant. Documented subset: CFSE-low proliferating T cells sorted from roughly six-day pre-transplant mixed lymphocyte reaction (GvH or HvG direction). This clonotype originated in a human patient who received an intestinal transplant. This chain uses TRBV10-1 with TRBJ2-7; 11 bases are a match to TRBD1. The CDR3 nucleotides are TGCGCCAGCAGTGAGTCATTGGGACAGGGGGTCTACGAGCAGTACTTC. Translated: CASSESLGQGVYEQYF.